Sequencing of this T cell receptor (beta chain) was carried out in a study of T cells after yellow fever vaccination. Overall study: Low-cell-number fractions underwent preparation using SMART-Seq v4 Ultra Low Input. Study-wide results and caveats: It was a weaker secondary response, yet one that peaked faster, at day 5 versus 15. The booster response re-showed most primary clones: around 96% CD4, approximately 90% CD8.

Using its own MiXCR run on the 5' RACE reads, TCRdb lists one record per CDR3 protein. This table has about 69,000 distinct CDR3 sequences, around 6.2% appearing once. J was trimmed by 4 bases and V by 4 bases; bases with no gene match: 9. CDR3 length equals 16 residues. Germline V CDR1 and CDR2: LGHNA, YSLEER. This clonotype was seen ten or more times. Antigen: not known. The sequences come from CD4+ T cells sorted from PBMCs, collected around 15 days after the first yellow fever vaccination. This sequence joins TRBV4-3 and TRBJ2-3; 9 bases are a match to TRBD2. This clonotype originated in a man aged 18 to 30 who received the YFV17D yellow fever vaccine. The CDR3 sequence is CASSRLGGGGPDTQYF. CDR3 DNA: TGCGCCAGCAGCCGACTAGGCGGGGGGGGACCAGATACGCAGTATTTT.